The 19 T cell receptor beta chains given below trace back to one sample, sequenced in a study of T-cell memory formation after mild COVID-19 (dated by TCRdb to the early 2020s). The method behind the library was 5' RACE. The sequencing machine was an Illumina NovaSeq 6000. TCRdb reworked the public reads: Q25 trimming with fastp, MiXCR clone assembly, productive beta chains retained. Under each unique CDR3 protein, matching rows form one entry showing the most common genes and DNA. The sample records approximately 45,000 distinct CDR3 sequences, approximately 7% of which are singletons. Approximately 0.74% of the sample belongs to the ten largest clones. The sample taken for sequencing was PBMCs or a T cell subset sorted from them (not recorded which). The receptors were gathered from an adult who had mild COVID-19 (a few samples of this study predate the infection). The sample titles of this study are shuffled in the database, so cell type and time point are left out.

There are many counts of this clonotype. CDR3 DNA sequence: TGTGCCAGCAGCTTAGCGTCACATAACACCGGGGAGCTGTTTTTT. Protein sequence: CASSLASHNTGELFF. This chain uses TRBV7-8 with TRBJ2-2, with D hard to call. The CDR3 is 15 amino acids. The V end lost 0 bases, the J end lost 2 bases, and 7 bases lay between the germline ends. Looked up from germline, CDR1 is SGHVS and CDR2 is FQNEAQ.

This clonotype was found many times. This rearrangement joins TRBV7-2 to TRBJ2-3; D not certain. Trimming took off 4 bases at V and 7 bases at J, with 18 bases between the two ends. This CDR3 has 15 residues. CDR1 and CDR2 from the germline V gene are SGHTA and FQGNSA. DNA for the CDR3: TGTGCCAGCAGCTCCCACGGTACTTCCCATTATACGCAGTATTTT. Its protein product is CASSSHGTSHYTQYF.

This clonotype was found many times. The J gene is TRBJ2-5, the V gene TRBV6-5; 15 bases are a match to TRBD2. CDR1 MNHEY and CDR2 SVGAGI come from the germline V gene. V dropped 6 bases and J dropped 5; count of bases not matched to a gene: 4. The CDR3 spans 15 residues. CDR3 region: CASSGTSGGRETQYF. In DNA form, the CDR3 reads TGTGCCAGCAGCGGGACTAGCGGGGGGCGTGAGACCCAGTACTTC.

This chain connects TRBV27 to TRBJ2-3, with D hard to call. V was cut by 4 bases and J by 9 bases, with 20 bases left in between. The CDR3 is 15 residues long. Germline CDR1 MNHEY, CDR2 SMNVEV (reference sequence). In nucleotides, the CDR3 is TGTGCCAGCAGTTCCCCCTTGCGAGAGTCACCGACGCAGTATTTT. This sequence encodes CASSSPLRESPTQYF.

V usage is TRBV12-3 or TRBV12-4 and J usage is TRBJ2-7; D gene unclear. The ends were cut back, 7 bases at V and 3 bases at J, with 22 bases in the middle. This CDR3 spans 16 amino acids. CDR3 bases: TGTGCCAGCATCCGAGGTATGGACCTCCGAAGCTACGAGCAGTACTTC. Its protein is CASIRGMDLRSYEQYF.

The chain is built from TRBV9 and TRBJ2-3; a weak D match, TRBD2 (5 bases). V shed 0 bases and J shed 12 bases, with 11 bases lying between them. The CDR3 loop spans 12 amino acids. From germline, CDR1 is SGDLS and CDR2 YYNGEE. The CDR3 reads CASSVGSGIQYF. In DNA form, the CDR3 reads TGTGCCAGCAGCGTAGGAAGCGGCATCCAGTATTTT.

The chain links TRBV6-5 to TRBJ2-7, with 9 bases fitting TRBD1. The CDR3 length is 15 residues. CDR1 and CDR2 from the germline V gene are MNHEY and SVGAGI. V shed 4 bases, J shed 3 bases, and the junction held 7 bases outside the gene matches. The CDR3 spells CASSSRGQGGYEQYF. CDR3 in DNA: TGTGCCAGCAGTTCCCGGGGACAGGGAGGCTACGAGCAGTACTTC.

This clonotype appeared a few times. The chain joins TRBV5-5 to TRBJ1-1; a possible D gene is TRBD1 (6 bases). In germline, CDR1 is SGHKS, CDR2 YYEKEE (reference sequence). The length of the CDR3 is 14 residues. V was trimmed by 1 base and J by 4 bases, leaving 11 bases between them. CDR3 sequence (DNA): TGTGCCAGCAGCTTGTCTGGGGGCACCACTGAAGCTTTCTTT. Protein: CASSLSGGTTEAFF.

This clonotype came up a few times. V is TRBV6-1 and J is TRBJ1-2; perhaps TRBD1 as D (5 bases). CDR1 MNHNS and CDR2 SASEGT come from the germline V gene. Trimming stripped 7 bases from V and 10 bases from J, with 13 bases between. The CDR3 has 11 residues. CDR3 bases: TGTGCCAGCACTTTCGGGGGACTCTACACCTTC. Encoded protein: CASTFGGLYTF.

Written as DNA, the CDR3 is TGTGCCAGCAGCCATACTAGACTAGCGGGGGCGCCGTCCTACGAGCAGTACTTC. Translated, it gives CASSHTRLAGAPSYEQYF. The rearrangement joins TRBV12-3 or TRBV12-4 to TRBJ2-7; 12 bases map to TRBD2. The CDR3 runs to 18 residues. Unmatched junction bases numbered 13, after V lost 6 bases and J lost 1 base.

This clonotype showed up just a few times. The V call is TRBV7-6, the J call TRBJ1-1; no clear D gene. The V gene's germline CDR1 is SGHVS and CDR2 FNYEAQ. CDR3 length: 15 residues. The V end was cut by 6 bases, the J end by 0 bases, with 14 bases between. CDR3 sequence (DNA): TGTGCCAGCAGTTCCCCCACCGACATGAACACTGAAGCTTTCTTT. Protein sequence: CASSSPTDMNTEAFF.

The chain links TRBV20-1 to TRBJ1-1; D is uncertain. V was pared by 3 bases and J by 0 bases, with 11 bases between. Germline CDR1 and CDR2: DFQATT and SNEGSKA (reference sequence). This CDR3 contains 14 residues. The CDR3 DNA reads as TGCAGTGCTAGGGCTATAGAGTTGAACACTGAAGCTTTCTTT. Translating it yields CSARAIELNTEAFF.

J is TRBJ2-1 and V is TRBV19; 7 nucleotides line up with TRBD1. The germline gives CDR1 LNHDA, CDR2 SQIVND (reference sequence). This CDR3 region has 14 residues. J was trimmed by 7 bases and V by 1 base; bases with no gene match: 4. CDR3 sequence reads: CASSIGRQGNEQFF. CDR3 nucleotide sequence: TGTGCCAGTAGTATAGGAAGACAGGGTAATGAGCAGTTCTTC.

This clonotype appeared a few times. This rearrangement joins TRBV21-1 to TRBJ1-2. TRBV21-1 is recorded as a pseudogene. This CDR3 has 14 residues. The CDR3 nucleotides are TGTGCCAGCAGCAAAAGTACGCAGCCGTATGGCTACACCTTC. It translates to CASSKSTQPYGYTF.

A few counts support this clonotype. This chain connects TRBV7-9 to TRBJ2-1; 8 bases fit TRBD2. The CDR3 length is 14 residues. CDR1 SEHNR and CDR2 FQNEAQ come from the germline V gene (reference sequence). Trimming at V came to 3 bases and at J to 2 bases, leaving 0 bases not matched to a gene. Here the CDR3 DNA reads TGTGCCAGCAGCTTGCGGGGGGCCTACAATGAGCAGTTCTTC. Translating gives CASSLRGAYNEQFF. The full variable domain, with the rest looked up from reference TRBV7-9 and TRBJ2-1, is DTGVSQNPRHKITKRGQNVTFRCDPISEHNRLYWYRQTLGQGPEFLTYFQNEAQLEKSRLLSDRFSAERPKGSFSTLEIQRTEQGDSAMYLCASSLRGAYNEQFFGPGTRLTVL.

This clonotype was seen repeatedly, ten times or more. This sequence joins TRBV20-1 and TRBJ2-7, with D perhaps TRBD2 (5 bases). V lost 3 bases and J 4 bases, leaving 25 bases between the germline ends. Germline assignment: CDR1 DFQATT and CDR2 SNEGSKA (reference sequence). This CDR3 contains 17 residues. Here the CDR3 DNA reads TGCAGTGCTAGCCGCTCAAGTGGCAGCGGAGTCCTTTACGAGCAGTACTTC. This encodes CSASRSSGSGVLYEQYF.

This clonotype was counted at least ten times. This chain connects TRBV20-1 to TRBJ2-7, with D tentatively TRBD1 (6 bases). Germline V gene lookup returns CDR1 DFQATT and CDR2 SNEGSKA (reference sequence). V was clipped by 0 bases and J by 1 base, with 16 bases between them. The CDR3 spans 16 residues. The CDR3 DNA follows: TGCAGTGCTAGAGATCCGGGTTCGGGACAATCCTACGAGCAGTACTTC. It translates to CSARDPGSGQSYEQYF.

The chain links TRBV29-1 to TRBJ2-2; weak D call: TRBD1 (6 bases). Trimming shortened V by 5 bases and J by 2 bases, and 12 bases separated the two germline ends. Germline CDR1 and CDR2: SQVTM and ANQGSEA. This CDR3 is 14 amino acids long. DNA of the CDR3: TGCAGCGTTTCTTGGACAGTCAACACCGGGGAGCTGTTTTTT. Translating gives CSVSWTVNTGELFF.

This clonotype was observed at least ten times. The chain links TRBV7-2 to TRBJ2-3, with D tentatively TRBD1 or TRBD2 (6 bases each). Trimming took off 2 bases at V and 0 bases at J, with 15 bases between the two ends. This CDR3 comprises 17 residues. Germline lookup yields CDR1 SGHTA and CDR2 FQGNSA. The CDR3 DNA reads TGTGCCAGCAGCTTATCGGGGGCCGACTCTAGCACAGATACGCAGTATTTT. Protein sequence: CASSLSGADSSTDTQYF.